Shown below are 15 T cell receptor beta chains from a single sample sequenced in a study of blood T cell repertoires in COVID-19. Measured with immunoSEQ multiplex PCR; TCRdb has only the in-frame clones, and not every one. The sample yields about 200,000 clones, 65% to 85% seen once. Sequencing input: peripheral blood. The receptors come from a human donor in a cohort sampled during active COVID-19.

The chain joins TRBV15 to TRBJ2-7; 10 bases are shared with TRBD1. With V trimmed by 3 bases and J by 1 base, 6 bases remained unmatched. Germline V lookup: CDR1 LNHNV, CDR2 YYDKDF (reference sequence). The CDR3 totals 16 residues. The CDR3 DNA reads TGTGCCACCAGCAGGGGACCGGGACAGGGGTCCTACGAGCAGTACTTC. It codes for CATSRGPGQGSYEQYF. Using reference TRBV15 and TRBJ2-7 for the parts outside the CDR3, the full variable domain is DAMVIQNPRYQVTQFGKPVTLSCSQTLNHNVMYWYQQKSSQAPKLLFHYYDKDFNNEADTPDNFQSRRPNTSFCFLDIRSPGLGDTAMYLCATSRGPGQGSYEQYFGPGTRLTVT.

This clone has just one count. The rearrangement uses TRBV7-2 and TRBJ1-2; 12 nucleotides match TRBD1. The length of the CDR3 is 14 residues. The V gene's germline CDR1 is SGHTA and CDR2 FQGNSA. J gave up 12 bases and V 0 bases, and 5 bases lay outside the gene matches. CDR3 protein: CASSLAEGDRGHTF. The DNA of the CDR3 is TGTGCCAGCAGCTTAGCGGAGGGGGACAGGGGGCACACCTTC.

This clone occurred a few times. The V and J genes are TRBV5-8 and TRBJ1-2, with D unresolved. The CDR3 consists of 14 residues. Trimming removed 0 bases from V and 5 bases from J, with 11 bases in between. Germline values: CDR1 SGHTS, CDR2 YDEGEE. In DNA form, the CDR3 reads TGTGCCAGCAGCTTGGGGGCTCAGACGTATGGCTACACCTTC. Translating it yields CASSLGAQTYGYTF.

V gene TRBV12-3 or TRBV12-4 combines with J gene TRBJ1-6, with D uncertain. Trimming cost V 3 bases and J 9 bases, with 6 bases left between them. The CDR3 runs to 12 residues. CDR3 residues: CASSFGGSPLHF. The CDR3 DNA reads as TGTGCCAGCAGTTTCGGTGGTTCACCCCTCCACTTT.

Points on this clone: The sample holds other DNA sequences that translate to the same CDR3. V is TRBV4-2 and J is TRBJ2-7, with 9 bases aligning to TRBD2. CDR1 is LGHNA and CDR2 is YNFKEQ in the germline V gene. CDR3 length: 16 amino acids. J was trimmed by 0 bases and V by 1 base; bases with no gene match: 4. The CDR3 DNA reads as TGTGCCAGCAGCCAAGGGGTACTAGCGGGCTCCTACGAGCAGTACTTC. This translates into CASSQGVLAGSYEQYF.

V usage is TRBV11-2 and J usage is TRBJ1-1, with a weak D call TRBD1 (5 bases). This CDR3 has 14 amino acids. From germline, CDR1 is SGHAT and CDR2 FQNNGV. V was clipped by 10 bases and J by 3 bases, with 18 bases between them. CDR3 DNA: TGTGCCACCAGAACCGGTAGGGGTGACACTGAAGCTTTCTTT. Encoded protein: CATRTGRGDTEAFF.

This rearrangement joins TRBV18 to TRBJ2-7; tentative D call: TRBD2 (5 bases). From germline, CDR1 is KGHSH and CDR2 LQKENI. V dropped 2 bases and J dropped 4 bases, with 12 bases sitting between them. The length of the CDR3 is 14 residues. The CDR3 DNA is TGTGCCAGCTCACCATCACTAGGAACGTACGAGCAGTACTTC. Translated: CASSPSLGTYEQYF.

This clone has just a few counts. This chain connects TRBV5-1 to TRBJ1-3; D gene uncertain. The germline CDR1 and CDR2 sequences are SGHRS and YFSETQ. This CDR3 contains 13 residues. V was shortened by 0 bases and J by 6 bases, with 7 bases between the two germline ends. The CDR3 coding sequence is TGCGCCAGCAGCTTGGGCCAGGAAAACACCATATATTTT. Translating gives CASSLGQENTIYF.

The J gene is TRBJ2-3, the V gene TRBV3-1 (or the pseudogene TRBV3-2); D gene uncertain. Trimming shortened V by 4 bases and J by 5 bases, and 4 bases separated the two germline ends. From germline, CDR1 is LGHDT and CDR2 YNNKEL (reference sequence). This CDR3 is 11 amino acids long. CDR3 residues: CASSLLDTQYF. CDR3 coding DNA: TGTGCCAGCAGCCTTCTAGATACGCAGTATTTT.

This clone was found a few times. The genes are TRBV9 and TRBJ2-7; tentatively, D is TRBD2 (6 bases). Germline V gene sequence: CDR1 SGDLS, CDR2 YYNGEE. The CDR3 contains 13 residues. Trimming stripped 2 bases from V and 5 bases from J, with 11 bases between. The CDR3 sequence: CASSVGLHDEQYF. The CDR3 DNA reads TGTGCCAGCAGCGTGGGACTCCATGACGAGCAGTACTTC.

The chain has TRBV5-4 and TRBJ1-6; perhaps TRBD1 as D (5 bases). This CDR3 has 13 amino acids. Germline assignment: CDR1 SGHNT and CDR2 YYREEE (reference sequence). V lost 3 bases and J lost 8, with 9 bases in between. CDR3 DNA: TGTGCCAGCAGCTCGGACACGCATTCACCCCTCCACTTT. Residues: CASSSDTHSPLHF. Combining the CDR3 with reference TRBV5-4 and TRBJ1-6 gives the whole variable domain ETGVTQSPTHLIKTRGQQVTLRCSSQSGHNTVSWYQQALGQGPQFIFQYYREEENGRGNFPPRFSGLQFPNYSSELNVNALELDDSALYLCASSSDTHSPLHFGNGTRLTVT.

A remark on this clone: This may stem from a read error, because a much larger clone lies one nucleotide away. This chain connects TRBV7-9 to TRBJ2-2; D might be TRBD2 (5 bases). This CDR3 has 12 amino acids. Trimming pared 5 bases from V and 4 bases from J, leaving 5 bases between. Germline V gene sequence: CDR1 SEHNR, CDR2 FQNEAQ (reference sequence). CDR3 protein: CASSRGTGELFF. In DNA form, the CDR3 reads TGTGCCAGCAGCCGGGGCACCGGGGAGCTGTTTTTT.

This rearrangement joins TRBV5-4 to TRBJ2-5, with 7 nucleotides matching TRBD1. The CDR3 runs 14 residues. The junction had 8 bases not matched to a gene; V was cut back by 4 bases and J by 5 bases. The germline CDR1 and CDR2 sequences are SGHNT and YYREEE (reference sequence). CDR3: CASSPRGGAETQYF. The CDR3 DNA follows: TGTGCCAGCAGCCCCAGAGGGGGCGCCGAGACCCAGTACTTC.

This chain links TRBV10-3 with TRBJ2-1; 12 bases map to TRBD2. The length of the CDR3 is 16 residues. Losses at the gene ends were 7 bases for V and 0 bases for J; bases not matched to a gene: 4. The germline V gene encodes CDR1 ENHRY and CDR2 SYGVKD. The CDR3 nucleotides are TGTGCCATCACCAAGACTAGCGGGAGCTCCTACAATGAGCAGTTCTTC. It translates to CAITKTSGSSYNEQFF.

This chain links TRBV7-8 with TRBJ1-2, with D hard to call. In germline, CDR1 is SGHVS, CDR2 FQNEAQ. The V gene lost 3 bases and the J gene lost 10 bases, with 18 bases spanning the gap. This CDR3 comprises 14 residues. CDR3 DNA: TGTGCCAGCAGCTTGGGGAGGACGGAGGCCCACTACACCTTC. As protein: CASSLGRTEAHYTF.